Given below is one T cell receptor beta chain in context. The clone's antigen remains unknown. It has no much larger one-base neighbor in the sample; base qualities were not kept. Using the deep immunoSEQ assay, TCR CDR3 regions were amplified from genomic DNA by multiplex PCR. Genomic DNA extracted from each cell subset was distributed evenly over all wells of several immunoSEQ 96-well plates, and each plate served as one replicate. For sorted subsets, about 200 ng genomic DNA, equal to about 30,000 T cell genomes, was loaded into each replicate PCR. Purified libraries were measured with a Qubit 3.0 fluorometer, size-checked on a Bioanalyzer 2100, and measured again with the KAPA Library Quantification kit. Each immunoSEQ 96-well plate was sequenced on its own single-read 150-cycle Illumina NextSeq 550 flow cell. The study's processing was this. The immunoSEQ output contained only junctional sequences without quality scores, so filtering could not match that applied to full-length reads. Sequences were annotated with PyIR, a Python wrapper for IgBLAST v1.9, using IMGT germline references to assign V/J genes and CDR3. Any read was removed if the V/J assignment was weak (E-value above 1e-6), the CDR3 was missing, or the read contained stop codons, out-of-frame junctions, or ambiguous translated residues. V3J clonotypes were defined as sequences sharing the same inferred V gene, J gene, and CDR3 amino acid sequence. The percentage overlap between two repertoires was calculated by dividing the number of shared unique clonotypes by the size of the smaller repertoire. Repertoire richness was assessed with RTK rarefaction, the Chao1 estimator, and Recon v2.1 estimates of unobserved clonotypes. OLGA was used to compute generation probabilities for all TCRbeta clonotypes that the gDNA method yielded from a few donors. In its TCRdb copy, this immuneACCESS table keeps in-frame sequences only and misses some clones. Where compared with another copy, unresolved V genes explain less than half of these, and the others have no known cause. Clonal size and the V and J genes are those of that table, whereas D and trimming came from the DNA. The sample contains approximately 2.3 million clones, 80% to 95% of them found a single time. About 0.41% of the sample is in the top ten clones.

This specimen comes from a study of shared clonotypes between healthy human individuals (TCRdb year 2020). Regarding the complete study: A couple of women and three men aged 18 to 49 years were included in the cohort. For each donor, CD4 naive and CD4 memory were each run on three plates, CD8 naive on two plates, and CD8 memory on one plate. The study deeply sequenced blood TCR repertoires of about 5 healthy adults to estimate repertoire size and the extent of clonotype sharing between individuals. Different laboratories and diverse techniques were used to prepare libraries and sequence TCR repertoires, to increase sequencing depth and limit assay-specific biases. Per donor, leukapheresis produced somewhere between about 0.9 and 10 billion PBMCs.

The donors were healthy, HIV-negative adults who had no recently reported acute infections or vaccinations. Every donor was a Caucasian adult residing in Nashville, Tennessee, USA. Magnetic negative selection was used to enrich CD4+ T cells, after which naive cells were positively selected on CD45RA and the negative fraction became the memory subset. Blood was collected by leukapheresis, and PBMCs were isolated by Ficoll-Histopaque density gradient centrifugation and then cryopreserved in liquid nitrogen vapor phase. Analytical flow cytometry was used to check the purity and quantity of each magnetically sorted T cell population. Genomic DNA was isolated from every sorted fraction and measured by UV absorbance on a Nanodrop 2000c. The CDR3 goes from the cysteine to the phenylalanine over 14 residues. The only DNA kept is the CDR3, 42 bases in frame from the first base. The germline V end is reduced by 5 bases and the J end by 2 bases; junction bases left unmatched: 4. The germline V gene sets CDR1 to SQVTM and CDR2 to ANQGSEA.

Broad study findings and their caveats: Because the study included only a small number of donors, the genetic and exposure-history diversity represented was limited. Pairwise subsampling indicated that sequencing depth was expected to affect the degree of clonotype sharing among donors. Sampling was restricted to blood, and TCR repertoires in tissue are likely to differ from TCR repertoires in blood. Incomplete sequencing was indicated by rarefaction of sorted-subset datasets, despite the large sequencing depth. Compared with non-shared clonotypes, the clonotypes found in all four sorted-subset donors had higher generation probabilities. When several donors were compared, the shared fraction of clonotypes was around 5% for naive CD4, 3.5% to 4% for naive CD8, 2% to 2.5% for memory CD4, and less than 0.5% for memory CD8. Estimated clonotype richness was generally larger for naive than for memory subsets.

Recombination connected TRBV29-1 to TRBJ2-1; 9 bases in the middle match TRBD1. Specimen: naive CD4+ T cells from PBMCs. Interpreted using the paper, the cell subset or site label stands for: CD45RA+ positively selected. The TCR comes from a man aged 18 to 35 in good health. Some clones in this sample may be carry-over from other donors' samples. The DNA reads TGCAGCGTTAGGGACAGGGAGACCTACAATGAGCAGTTCTTC. Translated, it reads CSVRDRETYNEQFF.